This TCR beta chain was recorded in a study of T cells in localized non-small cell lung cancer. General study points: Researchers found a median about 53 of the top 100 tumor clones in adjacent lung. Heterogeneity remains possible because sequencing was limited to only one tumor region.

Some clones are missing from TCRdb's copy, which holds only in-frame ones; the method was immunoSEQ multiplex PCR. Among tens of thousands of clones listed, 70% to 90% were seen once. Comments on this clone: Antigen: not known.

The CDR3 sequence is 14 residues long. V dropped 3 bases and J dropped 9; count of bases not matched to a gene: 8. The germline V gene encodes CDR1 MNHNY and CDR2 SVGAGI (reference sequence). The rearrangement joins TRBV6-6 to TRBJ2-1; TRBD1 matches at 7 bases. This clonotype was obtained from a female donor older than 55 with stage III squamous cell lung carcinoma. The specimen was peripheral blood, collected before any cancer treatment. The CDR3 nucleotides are TGTGCCAGCAGTTATGACAGGGCCGGTCTTGAGCAGTTCTTC. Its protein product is CASSYDRAGLEQFF.